These 6 T cell receptor beta chains came from one sample sequenced in a study of neoadjuvant anti-PD-1 for oral cavity cancer. The assay was immunoSEQ multiplex PCR, and TCRdb's table has in-frame clones only and misses some. The sample records 37,000 or so clones, more than 35% being singletons. Noted time point: after neoadjuvant nivolumab, at surgical resection. The starting material was tumor tissue, obtained after nivolumab (anti-PD-1) treatment. Receptors originate from a person aged 40 to 85 with oral cavity squamous cell carcinoma.

This clone was observed a few times. This chain links TRBV15 with TRBJ1-1; D is undetermined. V gave up 2 bases and J gave up 4 bases, with 14 bases separating them. Per germline, CDR1 LNHNV and CDR2 YYDKDF (reference sequence). The CDR3 is 15 residues long. The CDR3 loop reads CATSRRTGGSTEAFF. The CDR3 DNA reads as TGTGCCACCAGCAGACGGACCGGCGGGAGCACTGAAGCTTTCTTT.

The V and J genes are TRBV7-3 and TRBJ2-5; TRBD2 might be the D (5 bases). CDR1 and CDR2 from the germline V gene are SGHTA and FQGTGA. Trimming stripped 5 bases from V and 1 base from J, with 8 bases between. The CDR3 length is 13 residues. DNA for the CDR3: TGTGCCAGCAGCCCTAGCCCCCAAGAGACCCAGTACTTC. This encodes CASSPSPQETQYF.

This clone was recorded a few times. The rearrangement joins TRBV5-1 to TRBJ2-6, with 8 nucleotides matching TRBD1. Germline values: CDR1 SGHRS, CDR2 YFSETQ. V was pared by 0 bases and J by 2 bases, with 1 base of the junction left unmatched. This CDR3 spans 16 amino acids. CDR3: CASSLAGGAGANVLTF. The CDR3 bases are TGCGCCAGCAGCTTGGCAGGGGGCGCTGGGGCCAACGTCCTGACTTTC.

The chain links TRBV5-1 to TRBJ2-7, with 10 bases that match TRBD2. In germline, CDR1 is SGHRS, CDR2 YFSETQ. The length of the CDR3 is 13 residues. The J segment lost 4 bases and the V segment lost 4 bases, leaving 2 bases of the junction unmatched. CDR3 in DNA: TGCGCCAGCAGCCCTAGCGGGAGTTACGAGCAGTACTTC. This translates into CASSPSGSYEQYF.

The chain uses TRBV11-3 and TRBJ1-1; unclear D gene. The CDR3 sequence is 13 residues long. The V end was cut by 2 bases, the J end by 1 base, with 5 bases between. CDR1 and CDR2 (germline): SGHNT, YENEEA. For the CDR3, the DNA is TGTGCCAGCAGCTTACAAACGAACACTGAAGCTTTCTTT. Translating it yields CASSLQTNTEAFF.

V usage is TRBV15 and J usage is TRBJ2-7, with a possible D match to TRBD2 (6 bases). The CDR3 runs to 13 residues. Germline loops: CDR1 LNHNV, CDR2 YYDKDF (reference sequence). Between the trimmed V and J ends, which lost 3 bases and 4 bases, there was a span of 10 bases. The CDR3 spells CATSREGSYEQYF. The CDR3 DNA reads as TGTGCCACCAGCAGGGAGGGGAGTTACGAGCAGTACTTC.